This T cell receptor beta chain appears in the sequencing data of a study of long-term antiretroviral therapy in people with HIV. Turning to the study itself: The earliest samples came from an era when ART typically awaited falling CD4 counts. General study points: Clonal expansions arising prior to ART prevailed in the repertoire at every time point.

Every donor had one or more pre-ART and two or more post-ART PBMC samples. The samples comprised roughly 1-11 million cryopreserved PBMC ahead of DNA extraction. Remarks on this clone: No antigen is known for it.

The germline gives CDR1 SNHLY, CDR2 FYNNEI. This CDR3 is built from 13 residues. V gave up 8 bases and J gave up 0 bases, with 8 bases separating them. Survey level was the resolution at which the v3.0 immunoSEQ assay ran. This table comes from immunoSEQ multiplex PCR, and its TCRdb copy is limited to in-frame clones, with some not included. Of roughly 40,000 clones detected, approximately 94% appear once; the ten largest clones hold approximately 2.2%. Specimen: unsorted PBMCs, collected roughly 9.5 years after starting antiretroviral therapy. The sequence came from a man under 40 with HIV. V usage is TRBV2 and J usage is TRBJ1-3; TRBD1 is a possible D gene (6 bases). CDR3 residues: CASGDTSGNTIYF. The CDR3 DNA sequence: TGTGCCAGCGGGGACACCTCTGGAAACACCATATATTTT.